The 25 T cell receptor beta chains below all came from one sample that was sequenced in a study of control samples from healthy donors and cancer patients (dated by TCRdb to 2018 to 2021). The library came from the immunoSEQ multiplex PCR assay. Held by TCRdb, this immuneACCESS table contains in-frame sequences only and omits some clones. Under half of the omission traces to an unresolved V gene where checked; the cause of the rest is unknown. Within this sample are around 130,000 clones, with 85% to 90% of them counted one time only. Around 7.6% of the sample rests with the top ten. The sequenced sample was PBMCs. These receptors all come from a man aged 50 to 60 with head and neck cancer.

The V call is TRBV7-2, the J call TRBJ1-1; TRBD1 aligns across 9 bases. With 4 bases clipped from V and 1 base from J, the junction kept 1 base outside the gene matches. The V gene's germline CDR1 is SGHTA and CDR2 FQGNSA. This CDR3 has 14 amino acids. CDR3 amino acids: CASSWDRANTEAFF. The CDR3, as DNA: TGTGCCAGCAGCTGGGACAGGGCGAACACTGAAGCTTTCTTT.

The chain couples TRBV2 to TRBJ1-2; 10 bases align to TRBD1. The V gene's germline CDR1 is SNHLY and CDR2 FYNNEI. J gave up 7 bases and V 6 bases, and 5 bases lay outside the gene matches. The CDR3 is 13 amino acids. The CDR3 is CASRGQGTGGYTF. The CDR3 region has the DNA TGTGCCAGCAGGGGACAGGGGACCGGTGGCTACACCTTC.

The CDR3 nucleotides read TGTGCCAGCAGCCCAGCGGGTGGACAGGGGGACCAGCCCCAGCATTTT. It specifies CASSPAGGQGDQPQHF. The rearrangement links TRBV5-6 to TRBJ1-5, with TRBD1 matching over 10 bases. The junction had 11 bases not matched to a gene; V was cut back by 4 bases and J by 7 bases. Looked up from germline, CDR1 is SGHDT and CDR2 is YYEEEE. The CDR3 sequence is 16 residues long.

The chain carries TRBV3-1 (or the pseudogene TRBV3-2) and TRBJ1-4; D call uncertain. This CDR3 has 16 amino acids. Trimming left V 2 bases short and J 0 bases short, with 10 bases between. Germline lookup yields CDR1 LGHDT and CDR2 YNNKEL (reference sequence). CDR3 sequence (DNA): TGTGCCAGCAGCCAATATTTTGGTGCAACTAATGAAAAACTGTTTTTT. Its translation: CASSQYFGATNEKLFF.

V gene TRBV11-2 combines with J gene TRBJ2-5; possibly TRBD1 or TRBD2 for D (6 bases each). In germline, CDR1 is SGHAT, CDR2 FQNNGV. V was cut by 4 bases and J by 2 bases, with 11 bases left in between. This CDR3 region has 14 residues. The CDR3, as DNA: TGTGCCAGCAGCTCTCAGGGGAGGCAAGAGACCCAGTACTTC. The encoded protein is CASSSQGRQETQYF.

This clone was seen once. The chain combines TRBV3-1 (or the pseudogene TRBV3-2) with TRBJ1-4; D unclear. The V and J ends lost 2 bases and 0 bases respectively, with 7 bases between them. This CDR3 contains 15 residues. Germline lookup yields CDR1 LGHDT and CDR2 YNNKEL (reference sequence). In DNA, the CDR3 is TGTGCCAGCAGCCAACCCCAGACAACTAATGAAAAACTGTTTTTT. Translated, it gives CASSQPQTTNEKLFF.

The chain is built from TRBV18 and TRBJ2-4; 7 bases line up with TRBD1. V shed 1 base and J 6 bases; nucleotides not matched to a gene: 3. Germline V gene lookup returns CDR1 KGHSH and CDR2 LQKENI. The CDR3 loop spans 14 amino acids. Here the CDR3 reads CASSPLGDRNIQYF. In nucleotides, the CDR3 is TGTGCCAGCTCACCACTAGGGGACAGAAACATTCAGTACTTC.

As regards this clone: Other nucleotide sequences from this sample produce the same CDR3. The chain is built from TRBV30 and TRBJ1-3; D not resolved. Trimming pared 0 bases from V and 3 bases from J, leaving 3 bases between. CDR1 and CDR2 (germline): GTSNPN, SVGIG (reference sequence). The CDR3 loop spans 12 amino acids. CDR3 residues: CAWSVLGNTIYF. For the CDR3, the DNA is TGTGCCTGGAGTGTACTTGGAAACACCATATATTTT.

The chain is built from TRBV29-1 and TRBJ1-1; unclear D gene. Germline lookup yields CDR1 SQVTM and CDR2 ANQGSEA. CDR3 length: 13 amino acids. Deletions cut 0 bases from V and 8 bases from J, with 13 bases between. CDR3 amino acids: CSVEDMALGEAFF. Here the CDR3 DNA reads TGCAGCGTTGAAGATATGGCGCTAGGGGAAGCTTTCTTT.

The V call is TRBV30, the J call TRBJ2-7; D unclear. The CDR3 is 13 amino acids. V gave up 0 bases and J gave up 5 bases, with 11 bases separating them. CDR1 is GTSNPN, CDR2 SVGIG, per germline (reference sequence). This CDR3 is CAWSVRRADEQYF. The CDR3 DNA follows: TGTGCCTGGAGTGTACGTAGGGCCGACGAGCAGTACTTC.

The chain joins TRBV30 to TRBJ1-1; no definite D call. Germline V lookup: CDR1 GTSNPN, CDR2 SVGIG (reference sequence). V was clipped by 2 bases and J by 0 bases, with 7 bases between them. The length of the CDR3 is 13 residues. The CDR3 region is CAWSRFMNTEAFF. As DNA, the CDR3 is TGTGCCTGGAGTCGATTCATGAACACTGAAGCTTTCTTT.

V is TRBV2 and J is TRBJ2-2, with unresolved D. Per the germline V gene, CDR1 is SNHLY and CDR2 is FYNNEI. The CDR3 runs to 15 residues. V lost 7 bases, J lost 0 bases, and 12 bases lay in between. For the CDR3, the DNA is TGTGCCAGCACCTGGGGTAGGGCGAACACCGGGGAGCTGTTTTTT. It codes for CASTWGRANTGELFF.

V and J are TRBV14 and TRBJ2-2, with 7 bases fitting TRBD2. The length of the CDR3 is 15 residues. Per germline, CDR1 SGHDN and CDR2 FVKESK. The V and J ends lost 0 bases and 6 bases, in that order; junction bases with no gene match: 4. CDR3 loop: CASSQEREGSGELFF. The CDR3 bases are TGTGCCAGCAGCCAAGAAAGGGAGGGATCCGGGGAGCTGTTTTTT.

The chain carries TRBV7-3 and TRBJ2-1; maybe TRBD1 (6 bases). There are 13 residues in the CDR3. Trimming pared 5 bases from V and 7 bases from J, leaving 12 bases between. Germline CDR1 and CDR2: SGHTA and FQGTGA. CDR3: CASSPGQRNEQFF. Here the CDR3 DNA reads TGTGCCAGCAGCCCCGGACAGAGGAATGAGCAGTTCTTC.

This clone is a singleton in its sample. The chain employs TRBV7-9 and TRBJ2-4; D not resolved. V lost 0 bases, J lost 3 bases, and 12 bases lay in between. The CDR3 loop spans 16 amino acids. Germline lookup yields CDR1 SEHNR and CDR2 FQNEAQ (reference sequence). The CDR3 loop reads CASSLAVGNGKNIQYF. DNA of the CDR3: TGTGCCAGCAGCTTAGCGGTAGGGAATGGCAAAAACATTCAGTACTTC.

The rearrangement joins TRBV5-1 to TRBJ1-5; D remains unclear. Between the trimmed V and J ends, which lost 3 bases and 6 bases, there was a span of 13 bases. Looked up from germline, CDR1 is SGHRS and CDR2 is YFSETQ. The CDR3 is 14 amino acids. The CDR3 DNA follows: TGCGCCAGCAGCTGGGCTTCAGGAGGTCAGCCCCAGCATTTT. This gives the protein CASSWASGGQPQHF.

The rearrangement uses TRBV3-1 (or the pseudogene TRBV3-2) and TRBJ1-1; D gene unclear. The CDR3 is made up of 12 amino acids. V was cut by 2 bases and J by 8 bases, with 9 bases left in between. Germline assignment: CDR1 LGHDT and CDR2 YNNKEL (reference sequence). Here the CDR3 reads CASSQSGLEAFF. The CDR3 DNA sequence: TGTGCCAGCAGCCAATCTGGCCTGGAAGCTTTCTTT.

The rearrangement links TRBV6-5 to TRBJ2-1, with D perhaps matching TRBD1 or TRBD2 (5 bases each). V dropped 8 bases and J dropped 4 bases, with 15 bases sitting between them. The CDR3 runs 14 residues. Germline V gene sequence: CDR1 MNHEY, CDR2 SVGAGI. CDR3 bases: TGTGCCAGCGTCCGGGACGGAAATTACAATGAGCAGTTCTTC. Its protein product is CASVRDGNYNEQFF.

This chain connects TRBV9 to TRBJ2-5; D is possibly TRBD1 (5 bases). The V end was cut by 0 bases, the J end by 2 bases, with 11 bases between. Germline V gene lookup returns CDR1 SGDLS and CDR2 YYNGEE. The CDR3 consists of 15 residues. CDR3 protein: CASSVATGGQETQYF. The DNA of the CDR3 is TGTGCCAGCAGCGTAGCTACAGGTGGGCAAGAGACCCAGTACTTC.

The J gene is TRBJ2-3, the V gene TRBV4-2; D is ambiguous. CDR3 size: 12 residues. Deletions cut 1 base from V and 3 bases from J, with 2 bases between. The germline gives CDR1 LGHNA, CDR2 YNFKEQ. CDR3 loop: CASSQVTDTQYF. The CDR3 DNA reads as TGTGCCAGCAGCCAAGTGACAGATACGCAGTATTTT.

The chain has TRBV2 and TRBJ2-7; TRBD1 agrees at 7 bases. The CDR3 extends over 14 amino acids. J was trimmed by 7 bases and V by 6 bases; bases with no gene match: 12. In germline, CDR1 is SNHLY, CDR2 FYNNEI. The CDR3 spells CASRAGTVHGEQYF. The CDR3, as DNA: TGTGCCAGCAGGGCCGGGACAGTCCATGGGGAGCAGTACTTC.

The genes are TRBV27 and TRBJ1-6; D gene ambiguous. Germline V CDR1 and CDR2: MNHEY, SMNVEV (reference sequence). The CDR3 is made up of 16 amino acids. V was pared by 2 bases and J by 3 bases, with 11 bases between. CDR3 region: CASSLEGIGYNSPLHF. The CDR3 region has the DNA TGTGCCAGCAGTTTAGAGGGAATAGGCTATAATTCACCCCTCCACTTT.

This clone came up once. In nucleotides, the CDR3 is TGTGCCAGCAGACCCCAAACAGTCCGCGAGCAGTACTTC. It codes for CASRPQTVREQYF. The rearrangement links TRBV6-1 to TRBJ2-7; D not certain. The CDR3 runs 13 residues. Germline V gene sequence: CDR1 MNHNS, CDR2 SASEGT. With 6 bases removed from V and 6 bases from J, the gap between germline ends came to 15 bases.

V usage is TRBV4-1 and J usage is TRBJ2-7; 7 bases align to TRBD2. Germline V gene lookup returns CDR1 MGHRA and CDR2 YSYEKL. Unmatched junction bases numbered 3, after V lost 1 base and J lost 0 bases. This CDR3 region has 15 residues. CDR3 sequence: CASSQGEGRSYEQYF. The CDR3 DNA follows: TGCGCCAGCAGCCAAGGGGAGGGACGCTCCTACGAGCAGTACTTC.

This clone was seen many times. CDR3 amino acids: CASSEQGVPYEQYF. DNA of the CDR3: TGTGCCAGCAGCGAACAGGGTGTCCCCTACGAGCAGTACTTC. This chain links TRBV11-2 with TRBJ2-7; a weak D match, TRBD1 (6 bases). Per the germline V gene, CDR1 is SGHAT and CDR2 is FQNNGV. The V gene lost 5 bases and the J gene lost 2 bases, with 13 bases spanning the gap. The CDR3 consists of 14 residues.